This T cell receptor beta chain was identified during a study of shared clonotypes between healthy human individuals. About the research overall: Donors consisted of two women and a few men between 18 and 49.

This CDR3 spans 15 amino acids. Per the germline V gene, CDR1 is LNHDA and CDR2 is SQIVND (reference sequence). V dropped 1 base and J dropped 4 bases, with 14 bases sitting between them. Naive CD8 isolation took CD45RO-negative cells positively selected for CCR7 and excluded terminally differentiated effector memory CD45RA+ cells. Donors, healthy HIV-negative adults, lacked recent acute infections or vaccinations. The data were produced by immunoSEQ multiplex PCR, yet TCRdb's version contains in-frame clones alone and is incomplete. The sample has about 2.1 million clones, over 85% seen once; the top ten hold approximately 1.7%.

Sequencing used naive CD8+ T cells from PBMCs. The sequence came from a young man in good health. Some clones in this sample may be carry-over from other donors' samples. The chain carries TRBV19 and TRBJ2-7; TRBD2 is a possible D gene (5 bases). The CDR3 DNA is TGTGCCAGTAGTATAGCGCTTTTTGGGAGTTACGAGCAGTACTTC. Protein product: CASSIALFGSYEQYF. The whole variable domain, remainder taken from reference TRBV19 and TRBJ2-7, is DGGITQSPKYLFRKEGQNVTLSCEQNLNHDAMYWYRQDPGQGLRLIYYSQIVNDFQKGDIAEGYSVSREKKESFPLTVTSAQKNPTAFYLCASSIALFGSYEQYFGPGTRLTVT.